This entry describes one T cell receptor beta chain. The antigen is undetermined. The data belong to a study of pediatric ulcerative colitis. Findings and limits, study-wide: All ulcerative colitis patients, but no controls, carried two rectal clonotypes. Rectal pinch biopsies may have included blood-derived T cells, especially in patients with overt colitis.

The method was immunoSEQ multiplex PCR; TCRdb's version includes in-frame clones alone and lacks a portion of them. Of approximately 38,000 clones in the sample, roughly 71% were seen once. One to two pinch biopsies were taken from the rectum during colonoscopy. Germline CDR1 and CDR2: SGHAT and FQNNGV. The CDR3 spans 13 residues. V was cut by 5 bases and J by 8 bases, with 15 bases left in between. The chain combines TRBV11-2 with TRBJ1-2; D gene unclear. This clonotype was obtained from a boy between 10 and 17 years old with severe ulcerative colitis. The material sequenced was gut tissue. The CDR3 loop is CASSNEVVLGYTF. The CDR3 region has the DNA TGTGCCAGCAGCAACGAGGTCGTTTTAGGCTACACCTTC.